These 25 T cell receptor beta chains came from one sample sequenced in a study of spatial heterogeneity in lung cancer (dated by TCRdb to the late 2010s). The library was made by 5' RACE. Sequencing was performed on a NextSeq 500. Through fastp at Q25 and MiXCR, TCRdb rebuilt clones from the public reads, retaining in-frame beta chains. Entries that share a CDR3 protein sequence are merged under the most common genes and DNA. Present in this sample are about 53,000 distinct CDR3 sequences, roughly 7.5% of which were seen just once. Clones ranked in the top ten supply approximately 2.9% of the sample. This sample's time point label indicates: sample taken at primary tumor resection. For TCR sequencing, whole RNA was extracted from tumor and nontumor lung tissue, or from cryopreserved PBMC samples, and no cell sorting was done. Specimen: PBMCs, collected at surgery. All receptors come from a female donor with early-stage non-small cell lung cancer.

This clonotype was counted between two and nine times. This chain uses TRBV29-1 with TRBJ2-7; 10 nucleotides align to TRBD1. Germline V CDR1 and CDR2: SQVTM, ANQGSEA. The CDR3 extends over 15 amino acids. V was clipped by 4 bases and J by 2 bases; unmatched bases: 8. CDR3 residues: CSVVTGTGATYEQYF. The CDR3 DNA reads as TGCAGCGTTGTAACCGGGACAGGGGCCACCTACGAGCAGTACTTC.

This clonotype was detected only once. The chain combines TRBV30 with TRBJ2-7, with a weak D call TRBD1 (5 bases). V was trimmed by 8 bases and J by 2 bases, leaving 19 bases between them. The germline V gene has CDR1 GTSNPN and CDR2 SVGIG (reference sequence). The CDR3 extends over 14 amino acids. Written as DNA, the CDR3 is TGTGCCGGGAATAGTGGGGCTGAGGCCTACGAGCAGTACTTC. Residues: CAGNSGAEAYEQYF.

This clonotype was recorded at least ten times. This chain connects TRBV11-2 to TRBJ2-1; the D gene is possibly TRBD1 (5 bases). Between the trimmed V and J ends, which lost 3 bases and 4 bases, there was a span of 13 bases. The V gene's germline CDR1 is SGHAT and CDR2 FQNNGV. This CDR3 spans 15 amino acids. Here the CDR3 reads CASSFTQGMYNEQFF. CDR3 nucleotide sequence: TGTGCCAGCAGCTTCACTCAGGGCATGTACAATGAGCAGTTCTTC.

The gene calls are TRBV6-2 or TRBV6-3 and TRBJ2-2; D is unclear. Germline loops: CDR1 MNHEY, CDR2 SVGEGT. V lost 2 bases and J lost 0, with 7 bases in between. This CDR3 has 15 amino acids. The CDR3 DNA reads TGTGCCAGCAGTTACACCGGCCCGAACACCGGGGAGCTGTTTTTT. Its translation: CASSYTGPNTGELFF.

This clonotype was seen at least ten times. A junction end diverges from the germline sequence, so it may reflect a read error. V is TRBV5-1 and J is TRBJ1-6; D gene unclear. This CDR3 region has 14 residues. The germline V gene has CDR1 SGHRS and CDR2 YFSETQ. The CDR3 reads CASSLGSKGSPLHF. The CDR3 DNA sequence: TGCGCCAGCAGTTTGGGATCTAAAGGTTCACCCCTCCACTTT.

This clonotype was seen at least ten times. The chain recombines TRBV29-1 with TRBJ2-7, with D tentatively TRBD2 (5 bases). The CDR3 has 15 amino acids. V was clipped by 4 bases and J by 3 bases, with 19 bases between them. Looked up from germline, CDR1 is SQVTM and CDR2 is ANQGSEA. In DNA, the CDR3 is TGCAGCGTTGTAGGCGAAGCCCTACGGGGCTACGAGCAGTACTTC. Amino acids: CSVVGEALRGYEQYF.

This clonotype has a count of ten or more. The genes are TRBV7-9 and TRBJ2-7; 8 bases align to TRBD1. The CDR3 has 16 amino acids. V shed 5 bases and J 0 bases; nucleotides not matched to a gene: 9. The germline V gene encodes CDR1 SEHNR and CDR2 FQNEAQ (reference sequence). This CDR3 reads CASSGRRDRTSYEQYF. CDR3 DNA sequence: TGTGCCAGCAGCGGCCGCCGGGACAGGACCTCCTACGAGCAGTACTTC.

In this sample, this clonotype turned up a few times. CDR3 sequence reads: CASSLVANYGYTF. Written as DNA, the CDR3 is TGTGCCAGCAGCTTAGTCGCTAACTATGGCTACACCTTC. This chain joins TRBV7-9 and TRBJ1-2, with D uncertain. The CDR3 length is 13 residues. Germline V gene sequence: CDR1 SEHNR, CDR2 FQNEAQ (reference sequence). With 1 base removed from V and 0 bases from J, the gap between germline ends came to 3 bases.

This clonotype was seen repeatedly, ten times or more. The chain joins TRBV4-2 to TRBJ2-2, with D hard to call. Trimming removed 0 bases from V and 7 bases from J, with 12 bases in between. CDR1 and CDR2 (germline): LGHNA, YNFKEQ. The CDR3 runs to 15 residues. The CDR3 DNA follows: TGTGCCAGCAGCCAAGAACATATCGCTTACGGGGAGCTGTTTTTT. This codes for CASSQEHIAYGELFF.

This clonotype was found many times. The rearrangement joins TRBV19 to TRBJ1-2; D perhaps matches TRBD1 (6 bases). Germline CDR1 LNHDA, CDR2 SQIVND (reference sequence). This CDR3 comprises 15 residues. The V end was cut by 5 bases, the J end by 6 bases, with 19 bases between. The CDR3 here is CASSPMGPGDNGYTF. The CDR3 nucleotides read TGTGCCAGTAGTCCCATGGGTCCAGGGGATAATGGCTACACCTTC.

This clonotype was seen ten or more times. The chain combines TRBV2 with TRBJ1-5; the D is unclear. This CDR3 spans 19 amino acids. V was trimmed by 2 bases and J by 2 bases, leaving 22 bases between them. Germline V gives CDR1 SNHLY, CDR2 FYNNEI. CDR3 bases: TGTGCCAGCAGTGAAAGCCCGCCTTTTTGGAGGGTGGGCAATCAGCCCCAGCATTTT. It encodes CASSESPPFWRVGNQPQHF.

This clonotype was seen ten or more times. The chain links TRBV29-1 to TRBJ2-3; D unresolved. The length of the CDR3 is 15 residues. V was trimmed by 3 bases and J by 2 bases, leaving 15 bases between them. Germline V lookup: CDR1 SQVTM, CDR2 ANQGSEA. The CDR3 loop reads CSVERHGGSTDTQYF. The CDR3 coding sequence is TGCAGCGTTGAGCGGCACGGTGGTTCCACAGATACGCAGTATTTT.

This clonotype was detected only a few times. V is TRBV28 and J is TRBJ1-1; TRBD1 is a possible D gene (6 bases). The CDR3 covers 14 residues. The germline gives CDR1 MDHEN, CDR2 SYDVKM. Deletions cut 2 bases from V and 5 bases from J, with 12 bases between. This CDR3 reads CASSLQGIGTEAFF. CDR3 DNA sequence: TGTGCCAGCAGTTTACAGGGGATCGGAACTGAAGCTTTCTTT.

The sample holds a few counts of this clonotype. The chain joins TRBV5-1 to TRBJ2-7; D is possibly TRBD1 (6 bases). From germline, CDR1 is SGHRS and CDR2 YFSETQ. The V end was cut by 1 base, the J end by 3 bases, with 14 bases between. CDR3 length: 15 residues. The DNA for the CDR3 is TGCGCCAGCAGCTTGCGGCCAGGGGATCGCTACGAGCAGTACTTC. It yields the protein CASSLRPGDRYEQYF. Drawing the rest from reference TRBV5-1 and TRBJ2-7, the complete variable domain is KAGVTQTPRYLIKTRGQQVTLSCSPISGHRSVSWYQQTPGQGLQFLFEYFSETQRNKGNFPGRFSGRQFSNSRSEMNVSTLELGDSALYLCASSLRPGDRYEQYFGPGTRLTVT.

A few counts support this clonotype. This chain links TRBV5-1 with TRBJ2-5, with 7 nucleotides matching TRBD1. This CDR3 is built from 15 residues. V was pared by 6 bases and J by 1 base, with 9 bases of the junction left unmatched. Germline V CDR1 and CDR2: SGHRS, YFSETQ. CDR3 nucleotides: TGCGCCAGCACCCTGGGGGACAGCTTCCAAGAGACCCAGTACTTC. It encodes CASTLGDSFQETQYF.

The chain is built from TRBV6-8 and TRBJ2-7, with a possible D match to TRBD1 (6 bases). The CDR3 consists of 12 residues. V gave up 8 bases and J gave up 2 bases, with 10 bases separating them. Germline values: CDR1 MNHGY, CDR2 SAAAGT. The CDR3 nucleotides read TGTGCCAGCGTCGGACAGACCTACGAGCAGTACTTC. Protein: CASVGQTYEQYF.

This clonotype was seen many times. The chain links TRBV3-1 to TRBJ1-1; 9 bases fit TRBD1. The CDR3 is 14 residues long. V was clipped by 4 bases and J by 6 bases; unmatched bases: 6. Germline V lookup: CDR1 LGHDT, CDR2 YNNKEL (reference sequence). The CDR3 sequence: CASSPLDRGSEAFF. The CDR3 DNA reads as TGTGCCAGCAGCCCGCTGGACAGGGGATCTGAAGCTTTCTTT.

Of note for this clonotype: This may be a read error: a much more frequent sequence differs by one nucleotide. The chain carries TRBV6-2 or TRBV6-3 and TRBJ2-7, with a tentative D call TRBD2 (6 bases). Trimming removed 7 bases at V and 5 bases at J, with 24 bases between. The CDR3 is 16 amino acids. The V gene's germline CDR1 is MNHEY and CDR2 SVGEGT. CDR3 nucleotide sequence: TGTGCCAGCATATCGCTCCTGGGGGGAAAGAGCGACGAGCAGTACTTC. It yields the protein CASISLLGGKSDEQYF.

This clonotype came up a few times. The rearrangement joins TRBV11-3 to TRBJ2-2; TRBD1 aligns across 8 bases. The ends lost 6 bases at V and 1 base at J; junction bases unmatched: 7. Germline CDR1 reads SGHNT; CDR2 reads YENEEA. The CDR3 totals 16 residues. The CDR3 here is CASRTPGQENTGELFF. The CDR3 nucleotides read TGTGCCAGCAGGACTCCGGGACAGGAGAACACCGGGGAGCTGTTTTTT. Based on the CDR3 plus reference TRBV11-3 and TRBJ2-2, the full variable domain is EAGVVQSPRYKIIEKKQPVAFWCNPISGHNTLYWYLQNLGQGPELLIRYENEEAVDDSQLPKDRFSAERLKGVDSTLKIQPAELGDSAVYLCASRTPGQENTGELFFGEGSRLTVL.

There are many counts of this clonotype. V gene TRBV11-1 combines with J gene TRBJ1-1; D unresolved. Trimming removed 5 bases from V and 1 base from J, with 8 bases in between. CDR3 length: 13 amino acids. Germline values: CDR1 SGHAT, CDR2 FQDESV (reference sequence). The CDR3: CASSLQQNTEAFF. CDR3 nucleotide sequence: TGTGCCAGCAGCCTACAACAGAACACTGAAGCTTTCTTT.

Here the CDR3 reads CASSLQDTQYF. The CDR3 nucleotides are TGTGCCAGCAGCCTACAAGATACGCAGTATTTT. This rearrangement joins TRBV2 to TRBJ2-3, with D hard to call. The germline CDR1 and CDR2 sequences are SNHLY and FYNNEI. Trimming took 6 bases from V and 5 from J, leaving 6 bases between them. The CDR3 is 11 amino acids.

This clonotype was detected many times. This chain joins TRBV5-1 and TRBJ1-2; possibly TRBD1 for D (5 bases). This CDR3 comprises 13 residues. V was pared by 4 bases and J by 4 bases, with 11 bases between. Germline V lookup: CDR1 SGHRS, CDR2 YFSETQ. In DNA form, the CDR3 reads TGCGCCAGCAGCCGGGACTTACCCTATGGCTACACCTTC. Translation gives CASSRDLPYGYTF.

This clonotype was picked up many times. The V gene is TRBV30, the J gene TRBJ1-2; the D gene is possibly TRBD1 (5 bases). CDR3 length: 14 residues. Germline CDR1 GTSNPN, CDR2 SVGIG (reference sequence). V was clipped by 1 base and J by 3 bases, with 12 bases between them. The CDR3 sequence: CAWSGSGDDYGYTF. In nucleotides, the CDR3 is TGTGCCTGGAGTGGATCGGGGGACGACTATGGCTACACCTTC.

This clonotype was seen repeatedly, ten times or more. This chain connects TRBV11-3 to TRBJ2-3, with TRBD1 matching 9 bases. Losses at the gene ends were 6 bases for V and 3 bases for J; bases not matched to a gene: 7. The CDR3 consists of 15 residues. Germline CDR1 SGHNT, CDR2 YENEEA. The CDR3 protein is CASSAGQGRTDTQYF. The DNA of the CDR3 is TGTGCCAGCAGTGCTGGACAGGGGCGTACAGATACGCAGTATTTT.

At least ten counts were recorded for this clonotype. The J gene is TRBJ2-3, the V gene TRBV18, with D perhaps matching TRBD1 (5 bases). The germline V and J ends were trimmed by 5 bases and 8 bases, with 17 bases remaining between them. The CDR3 loop spans 14 amino acids. The germline CDR1 and CDR2 sequences are KGHSH and LQKENI. DNA of the CDR3: TGTGCCAGCTCATCCACAATCGACAGCGCTACGCAGTATTTT. Encoded protein: CASSSTIDSATQYF.